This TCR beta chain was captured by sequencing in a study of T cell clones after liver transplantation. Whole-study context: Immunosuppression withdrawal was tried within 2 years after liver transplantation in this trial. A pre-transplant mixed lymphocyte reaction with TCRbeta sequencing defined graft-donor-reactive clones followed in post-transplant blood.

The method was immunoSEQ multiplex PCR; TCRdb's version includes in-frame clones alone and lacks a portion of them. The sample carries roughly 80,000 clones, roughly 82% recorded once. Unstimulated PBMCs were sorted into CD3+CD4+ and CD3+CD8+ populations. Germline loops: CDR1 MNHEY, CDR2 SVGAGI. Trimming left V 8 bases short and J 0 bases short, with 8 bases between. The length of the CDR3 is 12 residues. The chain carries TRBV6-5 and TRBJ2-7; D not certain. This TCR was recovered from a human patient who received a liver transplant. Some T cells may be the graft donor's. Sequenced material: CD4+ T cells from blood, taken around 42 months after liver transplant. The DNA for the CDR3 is TGTGCCAGCGACCAAAGCTCCTACGAGCAGTACTTC. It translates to CASDQSSYEQYF.